One sample yielded the 11 T cell receptor beta chains listed below, sequenced in a study of shared clonotypes between healthy human individuals. Measured with immunoSEQ multiplex PCR; TCRdb has only the in-frame clones, and not every one. The sample carries more than 1,200,000 clones, less than 99% recorded once. Material: naive CD4+ T cells sorted from blood. Subset: CD45RA+ positively selected. The receptors derive from a man aged 30-40 years in good health.

V gene TRBV5-1 combines with J gene TRBJ2-7; D is unclear. Germline loops: CDR1 SGHRS, CDR2 YFSETQ. Trimming shortened V by 0 bases and J by 7 bases, and 11 bases separated the two germline ends. The CDR3 contains 13 residues. The DNA of the CDR3 is TGCGCCAGCAGCTTGGACCGATTACGGGAGCAGTACTTC. It encodes CASSLDRLREQYF.

This chain joins TRBV15 and TRBJ2-2; possibly TRBD1 for D (6 bases). The germline CDR1 and CDR2 sequences are LNHNV and YYDKDF (reference sequence). The CDR3 has 17 residues. V was clipped by 0 bases and J by 4 bases, with 15 bases between them. The CDR3 coding sequence is TGTGCCACCAGCAGAGAAGGAGACAGGTGGGGCACCGGGGAGCTGTTTTTT. Protein product: CATSREGDRWGTGELFF.

The chain has TRBV30 and TRBJ2-1; 13 bases align to TRBD2. Germline CDR1 is GTSNPN and CDR2 is SVGIG (reference sequence). V lost 3 bases to trimming and J lost 9 bases; unmatched junction nucleotides: 5. There are 14 residues in the CDR3. The CDR3 nucleotides read TGTGCCTGGAGCGGACTAGCGGGAGATCTTGAGCAGTTCTTC. Translated: CAWSGLAGDLEQFF.

This chain uses TRBV5-4 with TRBJ1-2; 10 positions match TRBD1. This CDR3 spans 17 amino acids. CDR1 SGHNT and CDR2 YYREEE come from the germline V gene (reference sequence). Trimming at V came to 4 bases and at J to 3 bases, leaving 12 bases not matched to a gene. CDR3 in amino acids: CASSTPNPGTGDYGYTF. DNA for the CDR3: TGTGCCAGCAGCACACCCAACCCCGGGACAGGGGACTATGGCTACACCTTC.

The V call is TRBV27, the J call TRBJ2-7; the D gene is possibly TRBD1 (6 bases). The CDR3 totals 12 residues. Germline values: CDR1 MNHEY, CDR2 SMNVEV (reference sequence). V lost 7 bases and J lost 5, with 12 bases in between. The CDR3: CASISRQDEQYF. The CDR3 bases are TGTGCCAGCATTTCCAGACAGGACGAGCAGTACTTC.

The V call is TRBV10-3, the J call TRBJ2-7, with TRBD1 identical over 10 bases. Trimming at V came to 6 bases and at J to 1 base, leaving 6 bases not matched to a gene. This CDR3 comprises 15 residues. Germline CDR1 and CDR2: ENHRY and SYGVKD. CDR3 amino acids: CAIREDRGLSYEQYF. The CDR3, as DNA: TGTGCCATCAGGGAGGACAGGGGGTTATCCTACGAGCAGTACTTC.

This chain joins TRBV5-1 and TRBJ2-7, with 8 positions matching TRBD1. V was pared by 0 bases and J by 3 bases, with 5 bases of the junction left unmatched. From germline, CDR1 is SGHRS and CDR2 YFSETQ. The CDR3 is made up of 15 amino acids. The CDR3 loop reads CASSLDTGTGYEQYF. CDR3 sequence (DNA): TGCGCCAGCAGCTTGGACACCGGGACAGGCTACGAGCAGTACTTC.

The rearrangement uses TRBV7-9 and TRBJ2-7; no clear D. V lost 5 bases and J 7 bases, leaving 9 bases between the germline ends. The CDR3 runs 11 residues. The germline V gene encodes CDR1 SEHNR and CDR2 FQNEAQ (reference sequence). This chain's CDR3 is CASSPKQEQYF. The CDR3, as DNA: TGTGCCAGCAGCCCGAAACAAGAGCAGTACTTC. Full variable domain (outside the CDR3, taken from reference TRBV7-9 and TRBJ2-7): DTGVSQNPRHKITKRGQNVTFRCDPISEHNRLYWYRQTLGQGPEFLTYFQNEAQLEKSRLLSDRFSAERPKGSFSTLEIQRTEQGDSAMYLCASSPKQEQYFGPGTRLTVT.

The chain recombines TRBV9 with TRBJ2-3, with D unclear. CDR1 is SGDLS and CDR2 is YYNGEE in the germline V gene. The V end lost 0 bases, the J end lost 2 bases, and 7 bases lay between the germline ends. The CDR3 totals 14 residues. DNA of the CDR3: TGTGCCAGCAGCGTAGGATTCGACACAGATACGCAGTATTTT. This translates into CASSVGFDTDTQYF.

This clone showed up just once. This chain connects TRBV9 to TRBJ2-5; no clear D. Per the germline V gene, CDR1 is SGDLS and CDR2 is YYNGEE. CDR3 length equals 14 residues. The V end was cut by 0 bases, the J end by 4 bases, with 10 bases between. In nucleotides, the CDR3 is TGTGCCAGCAGCGTAGACGGGCGCGGAGAGACCCAGTACTTC. Amino acid sequence: CASSVDGRGETQYF.

This chain links TRBV6-5 with TRBJ2-7; no clear D gene. V lost 4 bases to trimming and J lost 0 bases, with 16 bases between them. The CDR3 is 16 residues long. Germline V gene sequence: CDR1 MNHEY, CDR2 SVGAGI. The CDR3 is CASSFKRSYGSYEQYF. DNA of the CDR3: TGTGCCAGCAGTTTCAAAAGGAGTTACGGCTCCTACGAGCAGTACTTC.